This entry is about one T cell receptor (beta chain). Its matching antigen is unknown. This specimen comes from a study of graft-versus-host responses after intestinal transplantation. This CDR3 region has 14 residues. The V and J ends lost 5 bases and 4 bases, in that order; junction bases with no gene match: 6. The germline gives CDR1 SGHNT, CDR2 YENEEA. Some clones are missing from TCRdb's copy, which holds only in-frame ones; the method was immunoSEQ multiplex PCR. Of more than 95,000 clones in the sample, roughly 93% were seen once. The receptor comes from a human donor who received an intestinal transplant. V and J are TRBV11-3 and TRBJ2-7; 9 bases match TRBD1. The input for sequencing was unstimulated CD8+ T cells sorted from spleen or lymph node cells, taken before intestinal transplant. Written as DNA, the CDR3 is TGTGCCAGCAGCCACCGGGACAGGGCGTACGAGCAGTACTTC. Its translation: CASSHRDRAYEQYF.